A single TCR beta chain is shown here with its context. The antigen is undetermined. Produced via immunoSEQ multiplex PCR; TCRdb's table is partial and in-frame only. The sample has 1,400,000 or so clones, about 98.5% seen once. These data belong to a study of shared clonotypes between healthy human individuals. Study-level results: Lower generation probabilities were found for non-shared clonotypes than for those shared by all four donors.

The CDR3 loop spans 18 amino acids. CDR1 and CDR2 from the germline V gene are MRHNA and SNTAGT. V lost 5 bases and J lost 0; bases outside the gene matches: 12. This TCR was recovered from a young man in good health. The V call is TRBV6-4, the J call TRBJ1-5, with TRBD1 matching 8 bases. The sequenced sample consisted of naive CD4+ T cells sorted from blood. Subset specified: CD45RA+ positively selected. The CDR3 DNA is TGTGCCAGCAGTCGTCAGGGGGCAATTCCCTATAGCAATCAGCCCCAGCATTTT. Its translation: CASSRQGAIPYSNQPQHF.